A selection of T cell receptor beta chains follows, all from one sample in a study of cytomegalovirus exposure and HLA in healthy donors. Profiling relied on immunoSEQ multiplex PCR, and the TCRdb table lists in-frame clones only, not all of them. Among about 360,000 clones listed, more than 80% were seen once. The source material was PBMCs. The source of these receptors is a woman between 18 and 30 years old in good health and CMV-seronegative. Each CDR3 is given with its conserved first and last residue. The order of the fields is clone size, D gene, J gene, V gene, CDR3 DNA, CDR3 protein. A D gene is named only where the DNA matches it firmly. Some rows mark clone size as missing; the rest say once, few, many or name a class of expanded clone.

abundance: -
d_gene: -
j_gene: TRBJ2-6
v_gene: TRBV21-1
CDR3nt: TGTGCCAGCAGCCTCTTGACTAGCGGGAGCTCTGGGGCCAACGTCCTGACTTTC
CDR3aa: CASSLLTSGSSGANVLTF

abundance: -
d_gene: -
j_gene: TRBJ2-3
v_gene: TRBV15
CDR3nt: TGTGCCACCAGCAGAGAGGTCGGGATCAAGAAAGATACGCAGTATTTT
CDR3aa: CATSREVGIKKDTQYF

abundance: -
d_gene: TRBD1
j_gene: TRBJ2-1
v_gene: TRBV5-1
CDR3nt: TGCGCCAGCAGCTTGGCCGGACAGGGAGGTGAGCAGTTCTTC
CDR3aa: CASSLAGQGGEQFF

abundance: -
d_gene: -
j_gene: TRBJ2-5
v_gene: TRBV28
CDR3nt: TGTGCCAGCAGTACACCCCTGACACGCATTGGGCAAGAGACCCAGTACTTC
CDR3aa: CASSTPLTRIGQETQYF

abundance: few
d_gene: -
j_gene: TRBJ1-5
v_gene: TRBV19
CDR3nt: TGTGCCAGTACCACAGGACATAATAGCAATCAGCCCCAGCATTTT
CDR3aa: CASTTGHNSNQPQHF

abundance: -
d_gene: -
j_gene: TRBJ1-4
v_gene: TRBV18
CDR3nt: TGTGCCAGCTCACCCGACAAAGCAACTAATGAAAAACTGTTTTTT
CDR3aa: CASSPDKATNEKLFF

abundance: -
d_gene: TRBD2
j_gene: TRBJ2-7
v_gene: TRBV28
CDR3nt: TGTGCCAGCAGGGGGGGAGGTAGCGGGACCTACGAGCAGTACTTC
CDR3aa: CASRGGGSGTYEQYF

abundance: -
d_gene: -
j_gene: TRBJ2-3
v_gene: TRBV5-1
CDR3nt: TGCGCCAGCACCCCGGATAGCACGAGCACAGATACGCAGTATTTT
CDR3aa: CASTPDSTSTDTQYF

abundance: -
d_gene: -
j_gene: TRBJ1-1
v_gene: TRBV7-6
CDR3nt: TGTGCCAGCAGCTTACGGGGGGGCAGAGGGGCTTTCTTT
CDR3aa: CASSLRGGRGAFF

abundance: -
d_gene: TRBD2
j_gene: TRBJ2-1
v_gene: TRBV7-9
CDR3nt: TGTGCCAGCTTGTTGGCGGGGGGCCCCAATGAGCAGTTCTTC
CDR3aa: CASLLAGGPNEQFF

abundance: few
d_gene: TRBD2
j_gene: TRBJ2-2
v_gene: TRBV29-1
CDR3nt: TGCAGCGTTAAACTAGCGGGACTTAACACCGGGGAGCTGTTTTTT
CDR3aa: CSVKLAGLNTGELFF

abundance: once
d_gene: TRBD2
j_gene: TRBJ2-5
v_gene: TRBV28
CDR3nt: TGTGCCAGCAGCCCCGGACTAGCGGGGGGGCCGGAATCAGAGACCCAGTACTTC
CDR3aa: CASSPGLAGGPESETQYF

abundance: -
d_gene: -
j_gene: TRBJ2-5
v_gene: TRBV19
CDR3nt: TGTGCCAGTAGTATAGTGGGCGTACAAGAGACCCAGTACTTC
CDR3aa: CASSIVGVQETQYF

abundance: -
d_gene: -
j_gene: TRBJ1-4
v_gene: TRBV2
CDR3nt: TGTGCCAGCAGTGAACAGGGCCATAGGGAAAAACTGTTTTTT
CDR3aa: CASSEQGHREKLFF

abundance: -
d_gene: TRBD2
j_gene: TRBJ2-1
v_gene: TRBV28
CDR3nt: TGTGCCAGCAGTATGCTCAGGACTAGCGGGACCTACAATGAGCAGTTCTTC
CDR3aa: CASSMLRTSGTYNEQFF

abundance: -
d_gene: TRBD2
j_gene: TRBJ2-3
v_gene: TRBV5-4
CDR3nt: TGTGCCAGCAGTGAGAGTAGCGGGGGGGCCGTAGATACGCAGTATTTT
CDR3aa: CASSESSGGAVDTQYF

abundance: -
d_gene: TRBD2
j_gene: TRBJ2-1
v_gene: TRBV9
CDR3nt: TGTGCCAGCAGCGACACGACTAGCGGGGGGCCGTCCTACAATGAGCAGTTCTTC
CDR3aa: CASSDTTSGGPSYNEQFF

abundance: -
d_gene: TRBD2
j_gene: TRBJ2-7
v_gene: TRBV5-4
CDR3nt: TGTGCCAGCAGCTTGCTACCGGGACTAGCGGGGGGGCCCACCTACGAGCAGTACTTC
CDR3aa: CASSLLPGLAGGPTYEQYF

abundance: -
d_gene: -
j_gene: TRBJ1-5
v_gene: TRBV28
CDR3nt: TGTGCCAGCCACATTATCGGGAGGGGCGATCAGCCCCAGCATTTT
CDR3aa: CASHIIGRGDQPQHF

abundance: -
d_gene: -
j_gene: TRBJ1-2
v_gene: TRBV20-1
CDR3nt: TGCAGTGCCGGGATGCAATTTGGCTACACCTTC
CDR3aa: CSAGMQFGYTF

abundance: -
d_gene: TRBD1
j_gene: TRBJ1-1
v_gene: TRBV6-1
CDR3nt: TGTGCCAGCACCACGACAGGGGGCGGCACTGAAGCTTTCTTT
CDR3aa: CASTTTGGGTEAFF